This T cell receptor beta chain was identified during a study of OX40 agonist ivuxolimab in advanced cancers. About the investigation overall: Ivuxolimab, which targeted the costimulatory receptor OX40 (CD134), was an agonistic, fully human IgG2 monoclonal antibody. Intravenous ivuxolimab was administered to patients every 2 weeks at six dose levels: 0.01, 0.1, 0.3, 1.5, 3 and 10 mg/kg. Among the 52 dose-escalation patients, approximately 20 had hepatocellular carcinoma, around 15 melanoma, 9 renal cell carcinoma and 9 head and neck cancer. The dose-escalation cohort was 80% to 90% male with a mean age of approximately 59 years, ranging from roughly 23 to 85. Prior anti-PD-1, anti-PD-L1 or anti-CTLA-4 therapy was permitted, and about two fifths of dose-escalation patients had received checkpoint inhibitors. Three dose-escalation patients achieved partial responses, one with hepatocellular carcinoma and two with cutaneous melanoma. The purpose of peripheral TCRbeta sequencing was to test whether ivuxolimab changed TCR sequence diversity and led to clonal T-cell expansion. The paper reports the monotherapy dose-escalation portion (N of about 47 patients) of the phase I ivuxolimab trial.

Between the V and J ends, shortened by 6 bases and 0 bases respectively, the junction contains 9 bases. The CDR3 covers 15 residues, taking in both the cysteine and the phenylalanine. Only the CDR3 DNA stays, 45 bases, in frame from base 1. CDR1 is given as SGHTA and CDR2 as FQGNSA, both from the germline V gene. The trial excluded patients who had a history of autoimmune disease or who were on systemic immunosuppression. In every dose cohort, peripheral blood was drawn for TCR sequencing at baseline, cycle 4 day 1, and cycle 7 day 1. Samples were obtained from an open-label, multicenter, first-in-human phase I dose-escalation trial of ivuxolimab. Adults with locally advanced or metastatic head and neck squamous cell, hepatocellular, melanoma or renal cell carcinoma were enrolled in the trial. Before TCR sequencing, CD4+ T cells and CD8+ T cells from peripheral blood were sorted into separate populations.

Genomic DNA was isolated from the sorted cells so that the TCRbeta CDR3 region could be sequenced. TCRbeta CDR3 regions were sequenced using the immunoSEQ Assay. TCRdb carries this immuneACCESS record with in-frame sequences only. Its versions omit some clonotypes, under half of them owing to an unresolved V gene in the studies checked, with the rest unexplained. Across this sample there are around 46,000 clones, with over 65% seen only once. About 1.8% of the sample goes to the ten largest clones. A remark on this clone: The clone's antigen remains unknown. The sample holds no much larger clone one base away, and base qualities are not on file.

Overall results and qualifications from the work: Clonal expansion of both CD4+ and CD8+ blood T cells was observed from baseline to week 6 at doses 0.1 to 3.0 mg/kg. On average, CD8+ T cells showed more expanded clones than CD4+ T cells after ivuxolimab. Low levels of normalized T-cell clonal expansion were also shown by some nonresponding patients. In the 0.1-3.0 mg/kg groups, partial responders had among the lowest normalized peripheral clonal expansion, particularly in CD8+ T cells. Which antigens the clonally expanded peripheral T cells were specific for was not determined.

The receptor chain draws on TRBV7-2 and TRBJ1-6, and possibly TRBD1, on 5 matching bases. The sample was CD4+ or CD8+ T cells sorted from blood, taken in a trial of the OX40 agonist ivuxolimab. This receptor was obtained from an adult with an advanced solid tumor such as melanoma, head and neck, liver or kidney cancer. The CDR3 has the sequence CASSSRVSYNSPLHF. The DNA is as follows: TGTGCCAGCAGTTCCAGGGTCTCCTATAATTCACCCCTCCACTTT.